This passage covers 5 T cell receptor beta chains from one sample sequenced in a study of cytotoxic CD8 clonotypes in ibrutinib-treated CLL. Here immunoSEQ multiplex PCR was the method, and the copy in TCRdb shows in-frame clones only, minus some. The data show 150,000 or so clones, 76% seen once. The sequenced sample was PBMCs, obtained after 24 months of ibrutinib treatment. Receptor source: a human donor with chronic lymphocytic leukemia.

This clone was seen a few times. The chain combines TRBV19 with TRBJ1-6, with D maybe TRBD1 (5 bases). Trimming stripped 2 bases from V and 6 bases from J, with 14 bases between. CDR1 is LNHDA, CDR2 SQIVND, per germline (reference sequence). This CDR3 contains 16 residues. The CDR3 loop is CASSIPGRGLNSPLHF. The CDR3 DNA reads TGTGCCAGTAGTATACCCGGTCGGGGCCTTAATTCACCCCTCCACTTT.

The V call is TRBV6-5, the J call TRBJ2-5; 7 bases agree with TRBD2. After removal of 7 bases from V and 5 bases from J, the junction contained 7 bases not matched to a gene. CDR1 and CDR2 (germline): MNHEY, SVGAGI. The CDR3 is 13 amino acids. The CDR3 reads CASTAGVPETQYF. DNA for the CDR3: TGTGCCAGCACCGCGGGGGTTCCGGAGACCCAGTACTTC.

The V and J genes are TRBV27 and TRBJ2-1; D possibly uses TRBD1 or TRBD2 (5 bases each). Trimming left V 4 bases short and J 5 bases short, with 12 bases between. The germline gives CDR1 MNHEY, CDR2 SMNVEV (reference sequence). The CDR3 consists of 14 residues. In DNA form, the CDR3 reads TGTGCCAGCAGTTACGGGGACCCCCACAATGAGCAGTTCTTC. Translated: CASSYGDPHNEQFF.

The V and J genes are TRBV30 and TRBJ1-5; weak D call: TRBD1 (5 bases). This CDR3 spans 17 amino acids. V dropped 0 bases and J dropped 0 bases, with 15 bases sitting between them. Germline CDR1 reads GTSNPN; CDR2 reads SVGIG (reference sequence). The CDR3 sequence: CAWSVWGGDGSNQPQHF. In nucleotides, the CDR3 is TGTGCCTGGAGTGTATGGGGCGGGGACGGTAGCAATCAGCCCCAGCATTTT.

The chain has TRBV27 and TRBJ2-7; D possibly matches TRBD1 or TRBD2 (6 bases each). The CDR3 contains 12 residues. V lost 3 bases, J lost 5 bases, and 8 bases lay in between. Germline V gene sequence: CDR1 MNHEY, CDR2 SMNVEV (reference sequence). The CDR3 coding sequence is TGTGCCAGCAGTTTGGGGGGCCACGAGCAGTACTTC. Translating gives CASSLGGHEQYF.